Below are 23 T cell receptor beta chains sequenced from a single sample in a study of CD8 T cells in ankylosing spondylitis. TCRdb processed the 5' RACE reads anew with MiXCR; each CDR3 protein has one entry. The sample yields about 140,000 distinct CDR3 sequences, more than 7% seen once. The source material was synovial fluid, either unsorted or a sorted T cell fraction (not recorded which). The receptors here all came from a male donor with ankylosing spondylitis.

This clonotype occurred a few times. The chain carries TRBV19 and TRBJ1-1, with D uncertain. This CDR3 has 14 amino acids. The V end was cut by 6 bases, the J end by 9 bases, with 20 bases between. The V gene's germline CDR1 is LNHDA and CDR2 SQIVND (reference sequence). CDR3 amino acids: CASSKGTSQPKAFF. The CDR3 coding sequence is TGTGCCAGTAGCAAGGGCACGTCGCAACCGAAAGCTTTCTTT.

The chain employs TRBV9 and TRBJ2-2, with a weak D call TRBD2 (5 bases). CDR1 SGDLS and CDR2 YYNGEE come from the germline V gene. Trimming removed 0 bases from V and 6 bases from J, with 9 bases in between. This CDR3 contains 14 residues. This chain's CDR3 is CASSVDVEAGELFF. The CDR3 nucleotides read TGTGCCAGCAGCGTAGATGTGGAGGCCGGGGAGCTGTTTTTT.

This clonotype was observed a few times. The chain is built from TRBV4-1 and TRBJ1-1; D may be TRBD1 (6 bases). V was cut by 1 base and J by 6 bases, with 12 bases left in between. The CDR3 sequence is 14 residues long. Per the germline V gene, CDR1 is MGHRA and CDR2 is YSYEKL. CDR3 nucleotide sequence: TGCGCCAGCAGCCAAGGGGGGGGGGCCCCTGAAGCTTTCTTT. This gives the protein CASSQGGGAPEAFF.

The chain links TRBV29-1 to TRBJ2-5; no clear D. Germline V gene sequence: CDR1 SQVTM, CDR2 ANQGSEA. This CDR3 contains 11 residues. Trimming left V 5 bases short and J 2 bases short, with 6 bases between. CDR3: CSVNKQETQYF. The CDR3 DNA reads TGCAGCGTTAACAAACAAGAGACCCAGTACTTC.

In its sample, this clonotype was seen many times. The rearrangement uses TRBV6-1 and TRBJ1-3; tentative D call: TRBD1 (6 bases). This CDR3 is built from 14 residues. The V end was cut by 6 bases, the J end by 4 bases, with 13 bases between. CDR1 MNHNS and CDR2 SASEGT come from the germline V gene. The CDR3 coding sequence is TGTGCCAGCAGCACAGGGAGGACGGGAAACACCATATATTTT. It is translated as CASSTGRTGNTIYF.

This clonotype was recorded many times. V usage is TRBV6-2 or TRBV6-3 and J usage is TRBJ1-2; 8 bases line up with TRBD1. The CDR3 has 14 amino acids. J lost 5 bases, V lost 11 bases, and 13 bases had no gene match. Germline-derived CDR1 and CDR2 are MNHEY and SVGEGT. The CDR3 reads CAAGGDRTLYGYTF. In nucleotides, the CDR3 is TGTGCCGCCGGTGGGGACAGGACCCTATATGGCTACACCTTC.

The chain recombines TRBV24-1 with TRBJ1-2; D is ambiguous. The germline V gene encodes CDR1 KGHDR and CDR2 SFDVKD. This CDR3 has 16 amino acids. Deletions cut 3 bases from V and 5 bases from J, with 18 bases between. CDR3 DNA: TGTGCCACCAGTGATAACACCGGGGTACTCCCTTATGGCTACACCTTC. Protein sequence: CATSDNTGVLPYGYTF.

The chain combines TRBV29-1 with TRBJ2-7, with D possibly being TRBD2 (5 bases). The ends were cut back, 6 bases at V and 2 bases at J, with 17 bases in the middle. The CDR3 loop spans 14 amino acids. Germline V lookup: CDR1 SQVTM, CDR2 ANQGSEA. CDR3: CSVAGDSVTYEQYF. CDR3 bases: TGCAGCGTCGCCGGTGATAGCGTAACCTACGAGCAGTACTTC.

This clonotype appeared a few times. The gene calls are TRBV5-1 and TRBJ2-1; 9 nucleotides line up with TRBD2. The V gene's germline CDR1 is SGHRS and CDR2 YFSETQ. V trimming: 4 bases; J trimming: 7 bases; junction bases outside the gene matches: 6. The CDR3 extends over 14 amino acids. The CDR3: CASSSGGTENEQFF. The CDR3 DNA follows: TGCGCCAGCAGCAGCGGGGGGACCGAGAATGAGCAGTTCTTC.

The chain employs TRBV7-2 and TRBJ2-3, with D perhaps being TRBD1 or TRBD2 (5 bases each). CDR3 size: 14 residues. Germline V lookup: CDR1 SGHTA, CDR2 FQGNSA. Trimming removed 0 bases from V and 6 bases from J, with 10 bases in between. The CDR3 nucleotides read TGTGCCAGCAGCTTAGCGGGGGTAAAGGATACGCAGTATTTT. The encoded protein is CASSLAGVKDTQYF. Full variable domain (outside the CDR3, taken from reference TRBV7-2 and TRBJ2-3): GAGVSQSPSNKVTEKGKDVELRCDPISGHTALYWYRQSLGQGLEFLIYFQGNSAPDKSGLPSDRFSAERTGGSVSTLTIQRTQQEDSAVYLCASSLAGVKDTQYFGPGTRLTVL.

The CDR3 nucleotides are TGCAGTTCCTGGACTAGCGGGAGACGTGAGCAGTTCTTC. Protein product: CSSWTSGRREQFF. The chain couples TRBV20-1 to TRBJ2-1; TRBD2 agrees at 13 bases. The CDR3 spans 13 residues. The junction had 7 bases not matched to a gene; V was cut back by 8 bases and J by 9 bases. Looked up from germline, CDR1 is DFQATT and CDR2 is SNEGSKA (reference sequence).

This clonotype was picked up a small number of times. The chain employs TRBV3-1 and TRBJ2-1, with 11 bases aligning to TRBD2. The CDR3 has 15 amino acids. The trim removed 1 base at V and 12 bases at J, leaving 8 bases unmatched. Per germline, CDR1 LGHDT and CDR2 YNNKEL (reference sequence). CDR3: CASSQAASGGRLQFF. The CDR3, as DNA: TGTGCCAGCAGCCAAGCCGCTAGCGGGGGGAGATTGCAGTTCTTC.

This clonotype was picked up many times. The genes are TRBV20-1 and TRBJ1-2, with D possibly being TRBD1 (6 bases). Germline lookup yields CDR1 DFQATT and CDR2 SNEGSKA (reference sequence). V gave up 4 bases and J gave up 8 bases, with 11 bases separating them. CDR3 size: 11 residues. CDR3 bases: TGCAGTGCTACCCAGGGGTCGGGCTACACCTTC. Its translation: CSATQGSGYTF.

The V call is TRBV28, the J call TRBJ2-5; a weak D match, TRBD2 (6 bases). V lost 10 bases to trimming and J lost 2 bases, with 14 bases between them. CDR3 length equals 13 residues. Germline V gene lookup returns CDR1 MDHEN and CDR2 SYDVKM. The CDR3 DNA follows: TGTGCCACCCTCCCGGGAGCACAAGAGACCCAGTACTTC. Translating gives CATLPGAQETQYF.

This clonotype was observed at least ten times. The V gene is TRBV4-2, the J gene TRBJ2-1; TRBD1 is a possible D gene (6 bases). V was clipped by 0 bases and J by 0 bases, with 9 bases between them. Germline values: CDR1 LGHNA, CDR2 YNFKEQ. The CDR3 runs to 16 residues. The CDR3 loop is CASSQDRGSSYNEQFF. The CDR3 DNA reads as TGTGCCAGCAGCCAAGACAGGGGTAGCTCCTACAATGAGCAGTTCTTC.

This clonotype was observed at least ten times. The V and J genes are TRBV20-1 and TRBJ2-1; D uncertain. Germline V CDR1 and CDR2: DFQATT, SNEGSKA (reference sequence). Trimming cost V 1 base and J 2 bases, with 9 bases left between them. The CDR3 runs 14 residues. Written as DNA, the CDR3 is TGCAGTGCTAGAGTCGTGGTAACCTACAATGAGCAGTTCTTC. Translation: CSARVVVTYNEQFF.

In this sample, this clonotype turned up many times. V is TRBV28 and J is TRBJ1-1, with D possibly TRBD1 on 6 matching bases. CDR3 size: 14 residues. Trimming stripped 6 bases from V and 3 bases from J, with 14 bases between. Germline lookup yields CDR1 MDHEN and CDR2 SYDVKM. CDR3 protein: CASRVEQGYTEAFF. In DNA form, the CDR3 reads TGTGCCAGCAGAGTCGAACAGGGTTACACTGAAGCTTTCTTT.

This clonotype was counted a few times. The chain recombines TRBV14 with TRBJ2-5; the D is unclear. CDR1 SGHDN and CDR2 FVKESK come from the germline V gene. V gave up 5 bases and J gave up 4 bases, with 17 bases separating them. This CDR3 comprises 15 residues. The CDR3 nucleotides are TGTGCCAGCAGCTTGCCTATGTGGGGTTTAGAGACCCAGTACTTC. Amino acid sequence: CASSLPMWGLETQYF.

Ten or more counts support this clonotype. V usage is TRBV20-1 and J usage is TRBJ2-5, with 12 bases matching TRBD2. Germline V lookup: CDR1 DFQATT, CDR2 SNEGSKA (reference sequence). V dropped 2 bases and J dropped 4; count of bases not matched to a gene: 8. The CDR3 extends over 16 amino acids. The CDR3 loop reads CSARPWTSGVGETQYF. CDR3 sequence (DNA): TGCAGTGCTAGACCGTGGACTAGCGGGGTGGGAGAGACCCAGTACTTC.

The chain carries TRBV25-1 and TRBJ2-2; the D call may be TRBD1 or TRBD2 (6 bases each). This CDR3 has 14 residues. Germline CDR1 and CDR2: MGHDK and SYGVNS. V lost 3 bases and J 3 bases, leaving 8 bases between the germline ends. Written as DNA, the CDR3 is TGTGCCAGCAGTGAGGGGGGCTACACCGGGGAGCTGTTTTTT. It is translated as CASSEGGYTGELFF.

This clonotype has just a few counts. The gene calls are TRBV7-2 and TRBJ2-7, with TRBD2 as a possible D gene (6 bases). Germline loops: CDR1 SGHTA, CDR2 FQGNSA. The V end lost 0 bases, the J end lost 3 bases, and 18 bases lay between the germline ends. CDR3 size: 17 residues. CDR3 loop: CASSLAHGTLGNYEQYF. CDR3 coding DNA: TGTGCCAGCAGCTTAGCTCACGGGACTCTAGGCAACTACGAGCAGTACTTC.

This clonotype was seen only a few times. J is TRBJ2-3 and V is TRBV20-1; D perhaps matches TRBD2 (7 bases). From germline, CDR1 is DFQATT and CDR2 SNEGSKA (reference sequence). The CDR3 consists of 13 residues. The CDR3 reads CRGQGGVTDTQYF. The CDR3 DNA sequence: TGCAGGGGGCAAGGGGGGGTCACAGATACGCAGTATTTT.

This clonotype was detected a few times. V gene TRBV7-2 combines with J gene TRBJ1-4; maybe TRBD1 (6 bases). V dropped 6 bases and J dropped 5 bases, with 16 bases sitting between them. CDR1 SGHTA and CDR2 FQGNSA come from the germline V gene. The CDR3 has 15 amino acids. CDR3 DNA sequence: TGTGCCAGCAGGGTACAGGGAAGCTCGAATGAAAAACTGTTTTTT. Protein product: CASRVQGSSNEKLFF.